This entry lists 2 T cell receptor beta chains sequenced from one sample in a study of T cell responses to AZD1222 COVID-19 vaccine. Repertoires were generated with immunoSEQ multiplex PCR, while TCRdb's copy carries only in-frame clones and drops some. The table includes more than 100,000 clones, about nine tenths detected once. The sequenced sample was peripheral blood, obtained on day 0 of AZD1222 vaccination. All receptors derive from an adult in good health.

This clone was seen more than once but under ten times. This chain connects TRBV3-1 (or the pseudogene TRBV3-2) to TRBJ1-4, with 7 nucleotides matching TRBD1. Germline V CDR1 and CDR2: LGHDT, YNNKEL (reference sequence). The CDR3 runs to 20 residues. Trimming removed 4 bases from V and 0 bases from J; junction bases left unmatched: 17. The CDR3 loop reads CASSPTPPGQRFSTNEKLFF. The CDR3 DNA reads TGTGCCAGCAGCCCAACCCCACCGGGACAGCGCTTTTCAACTAATGAAAAACTGTTTTTT.

This chain links TRBV3-1 (or the pseudogene TRBV3-2) with TRBJ2-2, with TRBD2 matching over 9 bases. V dropped 1 base and J dropped 0; count of bases not matched to a gene: 0. The CDR3 loop spans 16 amino acids. Germline V gene lookup returns CDR1 LGHDT and CDR2 YNNKEL (reference sequence). The CDR3 region is CASSQGLAANTGELFF. The CDR3 DNA reads TGTGCCAGCAGCCAAGGACTAGCGGCGAACACCGGGGAGCTGTTTTTT.